The rows below give T cell receptor beta chains drawn from one sample of a study of T cell responses to AZD1222 COVID-19 vaccine. Libraries were prepared by immunoSEQ multiplex PCR; TCRdb keeps only in-frame clonotypes and omits some of them. The sample carries about 140,000 clones, less than 95% recorded once. This specimen was peripheral blood, taken 28 days after the second AZD1222 dose. Receptors originate from an adult who received the AZD1222 COVID-19 vaccine. CDR3s include the opening cysteine and the closing phenylalanine or tryptophan. The D gene is left open where the match is weak. A row's size may be missing; if present it is once, few, many or a size class.

v_call	d_call	j_call	clone_size	cdr3_nt	cdr3_aa
TRBV28	NA	TRBJ2-7	NA	TGTGCCAGCAGTTTACCCCTCCAGGGGTCCTACGAGCAGTACTTC	CASSLPLQGSYEQYF
TRBV6-6	NA	TRBJ1-6	NA	TGTGCCAGCAGTCGCGTCTCGGGTGACGGGGGTTATTCACCCCTCCACTTT	CASSRVSGDGGYSPLHF
TRBV27	TRBD1	TRBJ1-2	NA	TGTGCCAGCAGTCCAGGCCCCGGGACAGGGCCCTATGGCTACACCTTC	CASSPGPGTGPYGYTF
TRBV28	NA	TRBJ1-2	NA	TGTGCCAGCCGGAGGGGGATCGACAGCCCTGTCTCCTATGGCTACACCTTC	CASRRGIDSPVSYGYTF
TRBV28	NA	TRBJ1-2	NA	TGTGCCAGCAGTTTGACACCCCGAGATGGCTACACCTTC	CASSLTPRDGYTF
TRBV19	NA	TRBJ2-5	NA	TGTGCCAGTAGCTTGTTGGGGGTGGGGCAAGAGACCCAGTACTTC	CASSLLGVGQETQYF
TRBV28	NA	TRBJ1-6	NA	TGTGCCAGCAGTTTATCCTCGGGGGCGCGGAAGATCTCACCCCTCCACTTT	CASSLSSGARKISPLHF
TRBV6-6	NA	TRBJ2-7	NA	TGTGCCAGCAATACCGGGGATAGCTACGAGCAGTACTTC	CASNTGDSYEQYF
TRBV5-1	NA	TRBJ1-6	NA	TGCGCCAGCAGCGCCACAGCAGTTAATTCACCCCTCCACTTT	CASSATAVNSPLHF
TRBV27	TRBD1	TRBJ2-2	NA	TGTGCCAGCAGTTTCGGGGACAGACGGACCGGGGAGCTGTTTTTT	CASSFGDRRTGELFF
TRBV2	NA	TRBJ1-4	once	TGTGCCAGCAGTTCCTTTGGTGCAACTAATGAAAAACTGTTTTTT	CASSSFGATNEKLFF
TRBV6-1	NA	TRBJ1-2	NA	TGTGCCAGCAGTGCATGGTCTGGGAGGGCGGAATATGGCTACACCTTC	CASSAWSGRAEYGYTF
TRBV7-2	TRBD1	TRBJ1-5	NA	TGTGCCAGCAGCCAACGAGGGACAGGGGCTCAGCCCCAGCATTTT	CASSQRGTGAQPQHF
TRBV3-1/TRBV3-2	NA	TRBJ1-2	NA	TGTGCCAGCAGCCATTTTGGCGCTGGGGATGGCTACACCTTC	CASSHFGAGDGYTF
TRBV5-1	NA	TRBJ1-2	NA	TGCGCCAGCAGCCCCGGCGGGGTATCAGACTATGGCTACACCTTC	CASSPGGVSDYGYTF
TRBV28	NA	TRBJ1-2	NA	TGTGCCAGCACTTTGACTCGGGGGCAGACCTATGGCTACACCTTC	CASTLTRGQTYGYTF
TRBV6-5	TRBD1	TRBJ2-7	NA	TGTGCCAGCAGTTCAGCCGGGACAGGATCCTACGAGCAGTACTTC	CASSSAGTGSYEQYF
TRBV5-1	NA	TRBJ1-1	NA	TGCGCCAGCAGCTCATCGATAACGGGCAACACTGAAGCTTTCTTT	CASSSSITGNTEAFF
TRBV5-1	TRBD1	TRBJ1-5	NA	TGCGCCAGCAGCTTGGGGACAGGGACTGGGAGCAATCAGCCCCAGCATTTT	CASSLGTGTGSNQPQHF
TRBV5-1	TRBD2	TRBJ2-1	NA	TGCGCCAGCACAATCTCCCTCTCAAGCGGGGCCCCCTACAATGAGCAGTTCTTC	CASTISLSSGAPYNEQFF
TRBV18	NA	TRBJ2-2	NA	TGTGCCAGCTCACCGAGCACCGGGGAGCTGTTTTTT	CASSPSTGELFF
TRBV19	TRBD1	TRBJ2-7	NA	TGTGCCAGTAGTATAGCAAAGGACAGGCGTAACCACGAGCAGTACTTC	CASSIAKDRRNHEQYF
TRBV18	NA	TRBJ1-6	NA	TGTGCCAGCTCCCCAGGGAGCTCCTATAATTCACCCCTCCACTTT	CASSPGSSYNSPLHF
TRBV18	TRBD1	TRBJ1-5	once	TGTGCCAGCTCACCTCCCGGGACAGGGAATCAGCCCCAGCATTTT	CASSPPGTGNQPQHF
TRBV3-1/TRBV3-2	NA	TRBJ1-6	NA	TGTGCCAGCAGCCAAGGGCTCGGACCGACAAATTCACCCCTCCACTTT	CASSQGLGPTNSPLHF
TRBV18	TRBD1	TRBJ2-6	NA	TGTGCCAGCTCCCGCGACAGGGCCACCTCCTCTGGGGCCAACGTCCTGACTTTC	CASSRDRATSSGANVLTF
TRBV19	TRBD1	TRBJ1-5	NA	TGTGCCAGTAGTAGAGACAGGGGGGGTCAGCCCCAGCATTTT	CASSRDRGGQPQHF
TRBV7-2	NA	TRBJ1-2	NA	TGTGCCAGCAGCTTAAGCAGAAACTATGGCTACACCTTC	CASSLSRNYGYTF
TRBV19	TRBD1	TRBJ2-3	NA	TGTGCCAGTAGTTCCTACCGGACAGGATACACAGATACGCAGTATTTT	CASSSYRTGYTDTQYF
TRBV2	NA	TRBJ2-1	few	TGTGCCAGCAGGACAGCGGGTGGGGATTTCAATGAGCAGTTCTTC	CASRTAGGDFNEQFF
TRBV3-1/TRBV3-2	NA	TRBJ2-1	NA	TGTGCCAGCAGCCAAGGGGCCAGAAAAAATGAGCAGTTCTTC	CASSQGARKNEQFF
TRBV19	NA	TRBJ1-4	once	TGTGCCAGTAGGCCAGGATCGTCTGCAACTAATGAAAAACTGTTTTTT	CASRPGSSATNEKLFF
TRBV4-1	TRBD1	TRBJ2-5	NA	TGCGCCAGCAGCCAAGTGGGACAGCGGAGCCAAGAGACCCAGTACTTC	CASSQVGQRSQETQYF
TRBV18	TRBD1	TRBJ1-2	NA	TGTGCCAGCTCACCAGAGCAACCCGGGACAGGGAGTGGCTACACCTTC	CASSPEQPGTGSGYTF
TRBV9	TRBD1	TRBJ1-2	NA	TGTGCCAGCAGCACAACGGGACAGGGGGCCTACACCTTC	CASSTTGQGAYTF
TRBV9	TRBD2	TRBJ2-3	NA	TGTGCCAGCAGCGTAGGCGGGGGGAGTAGCACAGATACGCAGTATTTT	CASSVGGGSSTDTQYF
TRBV6-5	TRBD1	TRBJ1-5	NA	TGTGCCAGCAGTTCCGGGACAGGAGACAATCAGCCCCAGCATTTT	CASSSGTGDNQPQHF
TRBV6-5	NA	TRBJ1-3	NA	TGTGCCAGCAGTTTTGACAGGCCGTATCTGGGAAACACCATATATTTT	CASSFDRPYLGNTIYF
TRBV2	NA	TRBJ1-5	NA	TGTGCCAGCAGAAGAGATGGCTGGGGTGGGTCCCAGCATTTT	CASRRDGWGGSQHF
TRBV7-2	TRBD2	TRBJ2-7	NA	TGTGCCAGCAGCTTCCTAGCGGGAGGAAGGAGCGAGCAGTACTTC	CASSFLAGGRSEQYF
TRBV7-2	NA	TRBJ2-6	NA	TGTGCCAGCAGCACACCCGGGGACTCTGGGGCCAACGTCCTGACTTTC	CASSTPGDSGANVLTF
TRBV7-8	NA	TRBJ1-1	NA	TGTGCCAGCAGCTGGGATGTGAACACTGAAGCTTTCTTT	CASSWDVNTEAFF
TRBV11-2	NA	TRBJ2-3	NA	TGTGCCAGCAGCTTAAGTAGGAGGGGGCCAGATACGCAGTATTTT	CASSLSRRGPDTQYF